The clone carrying this T cell receptor beta chain was observed at least ten times. The antigen remains undetermined. These data belong to a study of T cells in Graves' hyperthyroidism and ophthalmopathy. Study-level findings and limits: Ophthalmopathy, as predicted by the model, came a median approximately 6.5 months after the prediction. Most clonotypes expanded in thyroid above 0.001 were likewise present in blood.

Those patients with uncontrolled infection, other autoimmune disease, pregnancy or lactation were excluded. The investigators amplified TCR beta CDR3 regions from RNA transcripts. TCR CDR3 regions were first amplified by RT-PCR with HTBI primers. MiXCR, run by TCRdb on the multiplex PCR reads, gives a single entry per CDR3 protein. Here the sample spans roughly 350,000 distinct CDR3 sequences, around 15% being singletons. Germline V gene sequence: CDR1 MNHEY, CDR2 SVGAGI. The CDR3 length is 15 residues. Between the trimmed V and J ends, which lost 0 bases and 6 bases, there was a span of 14 bases. Sequencing was performed on blood. The origin of this receptor is a woman in her forties with Graves' ophthalmopathy. The chain couples TRBV6-5 to TRBJ1-2, with a possible D match to TRBD1 (5 bases). This CDR3 is CASSYSGVWADGYTF. CDR3 nucleotide sequence: TGTGCCAGCAGTTACTCGGGGGTATGGGCGGATGGCTACACCTTC.